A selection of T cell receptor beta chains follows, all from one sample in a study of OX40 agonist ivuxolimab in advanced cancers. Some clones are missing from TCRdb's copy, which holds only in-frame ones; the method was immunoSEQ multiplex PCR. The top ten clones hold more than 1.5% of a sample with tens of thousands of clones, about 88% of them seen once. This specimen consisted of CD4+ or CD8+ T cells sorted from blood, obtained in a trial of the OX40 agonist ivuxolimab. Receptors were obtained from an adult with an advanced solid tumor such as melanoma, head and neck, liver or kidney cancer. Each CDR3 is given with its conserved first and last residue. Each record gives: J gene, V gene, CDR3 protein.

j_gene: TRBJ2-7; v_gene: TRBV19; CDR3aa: CASSIASGHYEQYF
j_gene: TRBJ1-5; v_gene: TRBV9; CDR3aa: CASGGDSNQPQHF
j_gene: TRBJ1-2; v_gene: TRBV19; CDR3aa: CASSIGTGHNYGYTF
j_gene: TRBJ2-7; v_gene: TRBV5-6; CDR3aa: CASSLLAGIYEQYF
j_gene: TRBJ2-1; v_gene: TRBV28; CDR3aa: CASSLSGQSSYNEQFF
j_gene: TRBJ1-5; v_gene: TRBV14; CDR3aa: CASSWGPNQPQHF
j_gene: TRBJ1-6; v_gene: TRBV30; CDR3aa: CAWRQGDTNSPLHF
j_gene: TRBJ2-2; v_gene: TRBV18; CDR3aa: CASSWTSGPTNTGELFF
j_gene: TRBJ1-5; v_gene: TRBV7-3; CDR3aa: CARKQLGDDGNQPQHF
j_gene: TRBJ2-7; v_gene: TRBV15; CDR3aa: CATSRGSASYEQYF